The rows below give T cell receptor beta chains drawn from one sample of a study of fetal regulatory T cell absence and autoimmunity. TCRdb's copy holds only in-frame clones and misses some; the assay was immunoSEQ multiplex PCR. In the table there are 45,000 to 50,000 clones, roughly 80% of which are singletons. The specimen sequenced was cord blood. These receptors all stem from a newborn boy with IPEX syndrome. The CDR3 runs from the conserved cysteine through the conserved F or W. A D gene is named only where the DNA matches it firmly. Clone size is not always given. Where it is, it says once, few, many or a class for expanded clones.

D	V	J	size	DNA	CDR3
TRBD2	TRBV10-3	TRBJ2-7	few	TGTGCCATCAGTGAGTCAGGGAGGGCCACTGGGAACGAGCAGTACTTC	CAISESGRATGNEQYF
.	TRBV14	TRBJ2-1	.	TGTGCCAGCAGCCGACTAGATGAGCAGTTCTTC	CASSRLDEQFF
.	TRBV7-9	TRBJ2-5	.	TGTGCCAGCAGCTTAACAGCGGGCGAGACCCAGTACTTC	CASSLTAGETQYF
.	TRBV5-1	TRBJ2-5	.	TGCGCCAGCAGCGCGGCACAAAGAATAGAGACCCAGTACTTC	CASSAAQRIETQYF
.	TRBV9	TRBJ2-7	.	TGTGCCAGCAGCGTAGGATCTGGGGCCCCCTACGAGCAGTACTTC	CASSVGSGAPYEQYF
.	TRBV19	TRBJ1-5	.	TGTGCCAGTAGTATCAGGGACAATAGCAATCAGCCCCAGCATTTT	CASSIRDNSNQPQHF
.	TRBV19	TRBJ2-2	.	TGTGCCAGTAGTTTTTCCTTACTCTGGGGGCAGACAAACACCGGGGAGCTGTTTTTT	CASSFSLLWGQTNTGELFF
TRBD2	TRBV27	TRBJ2-2	.	TGTGCCAGCAGTTTCGCGGGGGCGAACACCGGGGAGCTGTTTTTT	CASSFAGANTGELFF
TRBD2	TRBV6-5	TRBJ2-3	.	TGTGCCAGCAGCCCCCTAGCGGGGCGAGATACGCAGTATTTT	CASSPLAGRDTQYF
.	TRBV6-5	TRBJ2-3	.	TGTGCCAGCAGTTATACGACAGACACAGATACGCAGTATTTT	CASSYTTDTDTQYF
TRBD2	TRBV7-9	TRBJ2-7	.	TGTGCCAGCAGCATAGCGGGAGACTACGAGCAGTACTTC	CASSIAGDYEQYF
.	TRBV27	TRBJ1-5	.	TGTGCCAGCAGTTTATCGGACCTCCTCCCCCAGCATTTT	CASSLSDLLPQHF
.	TRBV25-1	TRBJ1-4	.	TGTGCCAGCAGTACCGGGTTTAGTGAAAAACTGTTTTTT	CASSTGFSEKLFF
TRBD2	TRBV13	TRBJ2-7	.	TGTGCCAGCAGCTTAGGGACTAGCGGGAGCGAGCAGTACTTC	CASSLGTSGSEQYF
.	TRBV27	TRBJ1-6	.	TGTGCCAGCAGTTTATCGGGGTATAATTCACCCCTCCACTTT	CASSLSGYNSPLHF
TRBD2	TRBV5-1	TRBJ2-2	.	TGCGCCAGCAGCCTAGCGGGGAACACCGGGGAGCTGTTTTTT	CASSLAGNTGELFF
.	TRBV4-3	TRBJ2-3	.	TGCGCCAGCAGCCAAACCTATACACCCGCTGGCACAGATACGCAGTATTTT	CASSQTYTPAGTDTQYF
TRBD2	TRBV6-6	TRBJ2-5	.	TGTGCCAGCAGTTACACTATAGCGGGAGTAGAGACCCAGTACTTC	CASSYTIAGVETQYF
.	TRBV6-1	TRBJ2-7	.	TGTGCCAGCAGGACTAGGGCGGCCTACGAGCAGTACTTC	CASRTRAAYEQYF
TRBD1	TRBV15	TRBJ1-2	.	TGTGCCACCAGCAGGGGGGTCACAGGGGGCTATGGCTACACCTTC	CATSRGVTGGYGYTF
.	TRBV18	TRBJ2-5	.	TGTGCCAGCTCACAAGTCGTAGGGCTCCCTAAGGGTCAAGAGACCCAGTACTTC	CASSQVVGLPKGQETQYF
TRBD1	TRBV5-1	TRBJ1-1	once	TGCGCCAGCAGCTACAGGACAGGGGTGAACACTGAAGCTTTCTTT	CASSYRTGVNTEAFF
TRBD2	TRBV5-1	TRBJ2-1	.	TGCGCCAGCAGCATACTAGCGGGAGATCAAAATGAGCAGTTCTTC	CASSILAGDQNEQFF
.	TRBV25-1	TRBJ1-3	.	TGTGCCAGCAGTCCCAGGGCCGGAAACACCATATATTTT	CASSPRAGNTIYF
.	TRBV6-4	TRBJ1-2	.	TGTGCCAGCAGACTCAACGATGGATCCTGGGGCTATGGCTACACCTTC	CASRLNDGSWGYGYTF
TRBD2	TRBV18	TRBJ2-3	.	TGTGCCAGCTCACCAAGGCGGGAGGAAGGAGATACGCAGTATTTT	CASSPRREEGDTQYF
.	TRBV5-3	TRBJ2-1	once	TGTGCCAGAAGCTTGATCCGGGACACCTACAATGAGCAGTTCTTC	CARSLIRDTYNEQFF
TRBD2	TRBV6-5	TRBJ2-3	.	TGTGCCAGCAGTTACTCGAACCTAGCGGACACAGATACGCAGTATTTT	CASSYSNLADTDTQYF
TRBD2	TRBV6-5	TRBJ2-5	.	TGTGCCAGCAGTTGGGGGACTAACCAAGAGACCCAGTACTTC	CASSWGTNQETQYF
.	TRBV7-9	TRBJ2-4	.	TGTGCCAGCAGCTCCCCAGAAGCCAAAAACATTCAGTACTTC	CASSSPEAKNIQYF
.	TRBV6-5	TRBJ1-1	.	TGTGCCAGCAGTTACAGGGAGACGGACACTGAAGCTTTCTTT	CASSYRETDTEAFF
TRBD1	TRBV29-1	TRBJ2-2	.	TGCAGCGTTCGTGGACAGGGGGGGGGAGAGCTGTTTTTT	CSVRGQGGGELFF
.	TRBV13	TRBJ1-6	.	TGTGCCAGCAGCTTCGGACAGAATAATTCACCCCTCCACTTT	CASSFGQNNSPLHF
.	TRBV7-9	TRBJ2-1	.	TGTGCCAGCAGCGTCGGGTACAATGAGCAGTTCTTC	CASSVGYNEQFF
.	TRBV6-5	TRBJ1-5	.	TGTGCCAGCAGTTACTTCAAAAATCAGCCCCAGCATTTT	CASSYFKNQPQHF
.	TRBV11-2	TRBJ1-1	.	TGTGCCAGCAGCTTAGTGTTCGGGAACACTGAAGCTTTCTTT	CASSLVFGNTEAFF
.	TRBV28	TRBJ1-5	few	TGTGCCAGCAGTTTATTCCCCATGGGATCGGCCCAGCATTTT	CASSLFPMGSAQHF
TRBD1	TRBV5-6	TRBJ2-7	.	TGTGCCAGCAGGGGCTGGGGACAGCACCACTACGAGCAGTACTTC	CASRGWGQHHYEQYF
TRBD2	TRBV19	TRBJ2-3	.	TGTGCCAGTAGCGGACTAGCGGGATCCGCAGATACGCAGTATTTT	CASSGLAGSADTQYF
TRBD2	TRBV19	TRBJ2-2	once	TGTGCCGCCGGGACTAGGGACACCGGGGAGCTGTTTTTT	CAAGTRDTGELFF
.	TRBV6-5	TRBJ2-3	once	TGTGCCAGCAGCCGACCCGGGGTAACAGATACGCAGTATTTT	CASSRPGVTDTQYF
.	TRBV7-9	TRBJ1-5	.	TGTGCCAGCAGTATGGGGGGCAGTAGCAATCAGCCCCAGCATTTT	CASSMGGSSNQPQHF
.	TRBV11-3	TRBJ2-1	.	TGTGCCAGCAGGGCGGGCGGGGCCGACAATGAGCAGTTCTTC	CASRAGGADNEQFF
TRBD1	TRBV4-3	TRBJ2-3	.	TGCGCCAGCAGCCAAGATGGCCAGGGGGGCACAGATACGCAGTATTTT	CASSQDGQGGTDTQYF
.	TRBV5-1	TRBJ2-7	.	TGCGCCAGCAGCCCGCGAGCGGAGGAGCAGTACTTC	CASSPRAEEQYF
.	TRBV6-5	TRBJ1-2	.	TGTGCCAGCAGTTACTTCTCAGCTGACTGGGGTGGCTACACCTTC	CASSYFSADWGGYTF
TRBD2	TRBV5-1	TRBJ2-1	.	TGCGCCAGCAGCTTGACTGCGGGAGTCAATGAGCAGTTCTTC	CASSLTAGVNEQFF
.	TRBV5-6	TRBJ1-5	.	TGTGCCAGCAGCCTTGGGGGAGGGCCCCAGCATTTT	CASSLGGGPQHF
.	TRBV4-1	TRBJ2-1	.	TGCGCCAGCAGCCACTACAATGAGCAGTTCTTC	CASSHYNEQFF
TRBD2	TRBV6-5	TRBJ2-2	.	TGTGCCAGCAGTTACGAACTAGCGGGGAACACCGGGGAGCTGTTTTTT	CASSYELAGNTGELFF
.	TRBV5-6	TRBJ2-5	.	TGTGCCAGCAGCTTTAAGGGGGTAAGGGAGACCCAGTACTTC	CASSFKGVRETQYF
.	TRBV6-1	TRBJ1-6	once	TGTGCCAGCAGTGAGGCAGGGTTCTCACCCCTCCACTTT	CASSEAGFSPLHF
.	TRBV6-5	TRBJ1-4	.	TGTGCCAGCAGTACGGGGGAAAAACTGTTTTTT	CASSTGEKLFF
TRBD1	TRBV10-2	TRBJ2-1	.	TGCGCCAGCAGTGAGACAGGGGGCCCCTACAATGAGCAGTTCTTC	CASSETGGPYNEQFF
.	TRBV7-2	TRBJ2-7	.	TGTGCCAGCAGAGAGGGGCCCCGGTACGAGCAGTACTTC	CASREGPRYEQYF